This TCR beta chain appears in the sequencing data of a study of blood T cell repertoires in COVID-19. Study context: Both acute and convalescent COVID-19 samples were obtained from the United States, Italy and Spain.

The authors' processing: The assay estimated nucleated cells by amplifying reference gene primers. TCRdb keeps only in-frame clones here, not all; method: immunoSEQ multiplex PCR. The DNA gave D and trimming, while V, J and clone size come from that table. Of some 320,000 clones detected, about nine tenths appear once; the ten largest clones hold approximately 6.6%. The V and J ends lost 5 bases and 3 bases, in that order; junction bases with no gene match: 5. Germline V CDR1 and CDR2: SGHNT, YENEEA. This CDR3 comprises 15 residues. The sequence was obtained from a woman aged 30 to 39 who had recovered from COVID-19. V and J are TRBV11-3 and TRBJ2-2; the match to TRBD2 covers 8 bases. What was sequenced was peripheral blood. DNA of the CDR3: TGTGCCAGCAGCCCCTCGCGGGGGGACACCGGGGAGCTGTTTTTT. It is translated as CASSPSRGDTGELFF.